This T cell receptor beta chain was profiled in a study of blood T cells in healthy people across ages. Germline V gene lookup returns CDR1 ENHRY and CDR2 SYGVKD. This CDR3 is built from 12 residues. J gave up 3 bases and V 6 bases, and 2 bases lay outside the gene matches. General observations from the study: Considered underestimates were the diversity estimates obtained from one million T cells. CMV status of donors was unknown, possibly confounding expanded clonotype changes. The recorded TCR beta diversity per million T cells decreased in a roughly linear manner with age.

On this clonotype itself: Its cognate antigen is unknown.

Combining a sample-barcoded 5' primer with a J-beta primer mix, a second PCR ran for about 6 to 11 cycles. TCRdb re-derived calls from the 5' RACE reads in MiXCR, one entry per CDR3 protein. In the table there are 950,000 to 1,200,000 distinct CDR3 sequences, around two fifths of which are singletons. Extraction of total RNA produced a minimum of 5 micrograms from each sample. The V and J genes are TRBV10-3 and TRBJ2-7; 7 bases match TRBD1. Input material: blood. The receptor comes from a young man in good health. CDR3 bases: TGTGCCATCAGCAACAGGGGCTACGAGCAGTACTTC. Protein sequence: CAISNRGYEQYF.